Below are 2 T cell receptor beta chains sequenced from a single sample in a study of control samples from healthy donors and cancer patients. The data were produced by immunoSEQ multiplex PCR, yet TCRdb's version contains in-frame clones alone and is incomplete. Of about 160,000 clones in the sample, about 94% were seen once. The specimen was blood. The source is a woman in her thirties or forties in good health.

This chain uses TRBV7-2 with TRBJ1-4; 9 bases match TRBD1. With V trimmed by 5 bases and J by 4 bases, 5 bases remained unmatched. CDR1 and CDR2 (germline): SGHTA, FQGNSA. The CDR3 loop spans 15 amino acids. CDR3 region: CASSVQGAINEKLFF. The DNA for the CDR3 is TGTGCCAGCAGCGTACAGGGGGCGATTAATGAAAAACTGTTTTTT. The full variable domain, with the rest looked up from reference TRBV7-2 and TRBJ1-4, is GAGVSQSPSNKVTEKGKDVELRCDPISGHTALYWYRQSLGQGLEFLIYFQGNSAPDKSGLPSDRFSAERTGGSVSTLTIQRTQQEDSAVYLCASSVQGAINEKLFFGSGTQLSVL.

The chain combines TRBV5-6 with TRBJ1-2; TRBD1 is a possible D gene (6 bases). Trimming pared 4 bases from V and 4 bases from J, leaving 14 bases between. The germline CDR1 and CDR2 sequences are SGHDT and YYEEEE. The CDR3 runs 14 residues. In DNA form, the CDR3 reads TGTGCCAGCAGCCCCAGGGGCTTACGCTATGGCTACACCTTC. Translating gives CASSPRGLRYGYTF.